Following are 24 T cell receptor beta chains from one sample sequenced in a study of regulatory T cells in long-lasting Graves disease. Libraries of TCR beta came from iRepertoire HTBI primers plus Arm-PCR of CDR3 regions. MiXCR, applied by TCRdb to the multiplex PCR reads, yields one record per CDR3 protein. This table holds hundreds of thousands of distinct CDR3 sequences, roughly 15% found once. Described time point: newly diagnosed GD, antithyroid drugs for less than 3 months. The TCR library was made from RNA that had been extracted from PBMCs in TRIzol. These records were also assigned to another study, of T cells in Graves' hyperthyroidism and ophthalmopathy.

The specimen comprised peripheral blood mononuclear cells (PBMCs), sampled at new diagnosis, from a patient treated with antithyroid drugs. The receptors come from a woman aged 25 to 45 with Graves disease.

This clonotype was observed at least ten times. The CDR3 DNA follows: TGTGCCAGCAGCTCGCCTCGCGGGAGCCCCTACGAGCAGTACTTC. This gives the protein CASSSPRGSPYEQYF. The V call is TRBV7-2, the J call TRBJ2-7; 7 bases line up with TRBD2. CDR1 and CDR2 (germline): SGHTA, FQGNSA. Trimming took 4 bases from V and 2 from J; bases not matched to a gene: 8. The CDR3 runs to 15 residues. The complete variable domain, with remaining parts taken from reference TRBV7-2 and TRBJ2-7, reads GAGVSQSPSNKVTEKGKDVELRCDPISGHTALYWYRQSLGQGLEFLIYFQGNSAPDKSGLPSDRFSAERTGGSVSTLTIQRTQQEDSAVYLCASSSPRGSPYEQYFGPGTRLTVT.

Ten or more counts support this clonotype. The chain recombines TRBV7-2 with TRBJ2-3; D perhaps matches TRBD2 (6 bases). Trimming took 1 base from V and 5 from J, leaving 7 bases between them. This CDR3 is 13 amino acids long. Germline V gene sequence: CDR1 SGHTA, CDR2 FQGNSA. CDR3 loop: CASSLGLGDTQYF. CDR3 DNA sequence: TGTGCCAGCAGCTTAGGACTAGGAGATACGCAGTATTTT.

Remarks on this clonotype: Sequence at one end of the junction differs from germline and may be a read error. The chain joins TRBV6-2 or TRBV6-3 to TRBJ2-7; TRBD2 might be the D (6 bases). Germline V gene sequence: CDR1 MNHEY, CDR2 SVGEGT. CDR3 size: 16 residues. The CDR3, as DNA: TGTGTCAGCAGCGAACGGGACTGGGGGAGCTCCTACGAGCAGTACTTC. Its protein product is CVSSERDWGSSYEQYF.

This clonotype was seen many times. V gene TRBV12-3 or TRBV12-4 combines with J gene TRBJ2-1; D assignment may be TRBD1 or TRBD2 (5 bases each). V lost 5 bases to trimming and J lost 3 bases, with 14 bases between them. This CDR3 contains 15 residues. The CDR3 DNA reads TGTGCCAGCAGTCCCGGGACCTGGGACTACAATGAGCAGTTCTTC. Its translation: CASSPGTWDYNEQFF.

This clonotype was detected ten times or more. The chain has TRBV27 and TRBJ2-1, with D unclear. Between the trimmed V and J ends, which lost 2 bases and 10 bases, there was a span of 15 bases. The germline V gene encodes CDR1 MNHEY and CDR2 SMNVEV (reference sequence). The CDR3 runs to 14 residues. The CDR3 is CASSLGFGTSEQFF. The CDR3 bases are TGTGCCAGCAGTTTAGGTTTCGGAACATCCGAGCAGTTCTTC.

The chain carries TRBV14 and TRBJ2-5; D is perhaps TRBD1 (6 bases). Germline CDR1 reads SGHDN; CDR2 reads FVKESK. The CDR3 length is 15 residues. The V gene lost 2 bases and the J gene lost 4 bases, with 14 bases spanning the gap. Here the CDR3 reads CASSQTGFLGETQYF. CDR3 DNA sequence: TGTGCCAGCAGCCAAACAGGGTTTCTCGGAGAGACCCAGTACTTC.

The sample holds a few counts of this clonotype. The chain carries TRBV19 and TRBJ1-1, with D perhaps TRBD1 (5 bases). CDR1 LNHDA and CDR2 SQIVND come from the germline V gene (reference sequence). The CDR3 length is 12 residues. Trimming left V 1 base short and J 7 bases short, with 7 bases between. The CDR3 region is CASSIGGGEAFF. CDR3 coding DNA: TGTGCCAGTAGTATAGGGGGGGGTGAAGCTTTCTTT.

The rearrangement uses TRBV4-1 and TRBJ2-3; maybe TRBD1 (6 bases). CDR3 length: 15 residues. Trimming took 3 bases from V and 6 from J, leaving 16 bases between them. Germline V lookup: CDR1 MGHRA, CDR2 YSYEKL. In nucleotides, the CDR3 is TGCGCCAGCAGCCATGACGACAGGTTTTTTGATACGCAGTATTTT. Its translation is CASSHDDRFFDTQYF.

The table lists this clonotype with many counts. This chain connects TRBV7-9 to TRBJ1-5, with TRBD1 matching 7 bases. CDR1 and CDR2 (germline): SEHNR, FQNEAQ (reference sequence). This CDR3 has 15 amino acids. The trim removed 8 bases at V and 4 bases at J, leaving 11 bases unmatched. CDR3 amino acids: CASASVGTVNQPQHF. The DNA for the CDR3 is TGTGCCAGCGCGTCTGTCGGGACAGTTAATCAGCCCCAGCATTTT.

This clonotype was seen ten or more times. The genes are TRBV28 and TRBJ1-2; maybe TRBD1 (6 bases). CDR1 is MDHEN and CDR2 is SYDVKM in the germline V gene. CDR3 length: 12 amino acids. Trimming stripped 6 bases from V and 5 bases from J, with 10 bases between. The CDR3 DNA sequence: TGTGCCAGCAGCGGGACACCTTATGGCTACACCTTC. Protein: CASSGTPYGYTF.

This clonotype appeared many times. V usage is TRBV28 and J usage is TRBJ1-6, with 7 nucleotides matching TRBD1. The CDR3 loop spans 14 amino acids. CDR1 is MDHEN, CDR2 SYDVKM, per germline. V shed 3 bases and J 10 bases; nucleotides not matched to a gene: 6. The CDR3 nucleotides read TGTGCCAGCAGTTTGTCGGACAGGTCATCACCCCTCCACTTT. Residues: CASSLSDRSSPLHF. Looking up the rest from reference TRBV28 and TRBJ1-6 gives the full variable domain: DVKVTQSSRYLVKRTGEKVFLECVQDMDHENMFWYRQDPGLGLRLIYFSYDVKMKEKGDIPEGYSVSREKKERFSLILESASTNQTSMYLCASSLSDRSSPLHFGNGTRLTVT.

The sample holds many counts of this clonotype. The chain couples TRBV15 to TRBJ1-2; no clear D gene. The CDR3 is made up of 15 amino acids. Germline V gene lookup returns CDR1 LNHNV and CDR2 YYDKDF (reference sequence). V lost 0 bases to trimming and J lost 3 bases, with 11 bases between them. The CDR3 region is CATSRETTGDYGYTF. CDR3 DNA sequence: TGTGCCACCAGCAGAGAGACAACGGGTGACTATGGCTACACCTTC.

The CDR3 bases are TGTGCCAGCAGTCAACTAGCGGGAGTTGAAGAGACCCAGTACTTC. Protein: CASSQLAGVEETQYF. This chain connects TRBV28 to TRBJ2-5; 11 nucleotides match TRBD2. This CDR3 is built from 15 residues. Germline V gene data show CDR1 as MDHEN and CDR2 as SYDVKM. J gave up 3 bases and V 5 bases, and 5 bases lay outside the gene matches.

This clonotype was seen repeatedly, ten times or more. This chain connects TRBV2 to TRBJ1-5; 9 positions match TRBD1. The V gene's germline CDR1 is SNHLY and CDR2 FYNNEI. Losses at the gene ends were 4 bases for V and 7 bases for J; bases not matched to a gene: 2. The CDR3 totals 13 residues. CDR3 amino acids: CASSVQGAQPQHF. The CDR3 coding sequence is TGTGCCAGCAGTGTACAGGGGGCCCAGCCCCAGCATTTT.

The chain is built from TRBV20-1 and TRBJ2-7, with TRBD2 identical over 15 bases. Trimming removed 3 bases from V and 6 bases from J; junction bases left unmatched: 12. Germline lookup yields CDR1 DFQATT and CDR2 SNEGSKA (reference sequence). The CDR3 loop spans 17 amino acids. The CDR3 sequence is CSASIVVAGLAGGEQYF. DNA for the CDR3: TGCAGTGCTAGTATCGTGGTCGCGGGACTAGCGGGAGGCGAGCAGTACTTC.

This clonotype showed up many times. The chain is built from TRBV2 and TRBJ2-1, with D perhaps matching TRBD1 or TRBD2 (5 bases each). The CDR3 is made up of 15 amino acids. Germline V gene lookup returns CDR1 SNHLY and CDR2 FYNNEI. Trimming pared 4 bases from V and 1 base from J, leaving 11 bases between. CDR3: CASSGEGISYNEQFF. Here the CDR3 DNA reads TGTGCCAGCAGTGGCGAGGGGATATCCTACAATGAGCAGTTCTTC. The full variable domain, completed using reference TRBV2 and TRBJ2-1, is EPEVTQTPSHQVTQMGQEVILRCVPISNHLYFYWYRQILGQKVEFLVSFYNNEISEKSEIFDDQFSVERPDGSNFTLKIRSTKLEDSAMYFCASSGEGISYNEQFFGPGTRLTVL.

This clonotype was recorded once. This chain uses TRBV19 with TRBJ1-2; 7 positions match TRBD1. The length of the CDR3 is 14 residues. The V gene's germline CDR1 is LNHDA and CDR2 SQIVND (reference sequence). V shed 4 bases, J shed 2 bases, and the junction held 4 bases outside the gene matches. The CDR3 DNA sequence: TGTGCCAGTAGTACCGGGACAGACAACTATGGCTACACCTTC. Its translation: CASSTGTDNYGYTF.

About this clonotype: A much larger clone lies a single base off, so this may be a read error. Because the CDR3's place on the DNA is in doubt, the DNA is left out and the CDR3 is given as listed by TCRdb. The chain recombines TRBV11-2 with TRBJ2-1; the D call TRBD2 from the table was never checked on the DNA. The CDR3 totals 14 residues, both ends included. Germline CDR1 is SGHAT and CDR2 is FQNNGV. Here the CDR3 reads CASGLVVAGGSRFF.

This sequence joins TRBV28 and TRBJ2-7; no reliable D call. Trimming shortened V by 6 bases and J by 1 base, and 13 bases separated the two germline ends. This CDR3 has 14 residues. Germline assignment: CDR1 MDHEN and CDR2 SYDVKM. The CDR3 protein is CASSRSTSSYEQYF. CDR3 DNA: TGTGCCAGCAGCCGAAGTACATCATCCTACGAGCAGTACTTC.

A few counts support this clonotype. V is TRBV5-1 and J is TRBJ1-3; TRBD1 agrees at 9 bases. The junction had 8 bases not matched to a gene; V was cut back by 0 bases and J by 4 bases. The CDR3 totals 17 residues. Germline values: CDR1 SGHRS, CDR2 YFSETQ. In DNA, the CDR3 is TGCGCCAGCAGCTTGGCCGGGACAGGGTACTCCGGAAACACCATATATTTT. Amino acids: CASSLAGTGYSGNTIYF.

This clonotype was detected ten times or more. CDR3 nucleotide sequence: TGTGCCAGCAGACCGGAGGGTAACACCGGGGAGCTGTTTTTT. This gives the protein CASRPEGNTGELFF. The rearrangement links TRBV12-3 or TRBV12-4 to TRBJ2-2, with D maybe TRBD2 (6 bases). V shed 6 bases and J shed 2 bases, with 10 bases lying between them. This CDR3 is 14 amino acids long.

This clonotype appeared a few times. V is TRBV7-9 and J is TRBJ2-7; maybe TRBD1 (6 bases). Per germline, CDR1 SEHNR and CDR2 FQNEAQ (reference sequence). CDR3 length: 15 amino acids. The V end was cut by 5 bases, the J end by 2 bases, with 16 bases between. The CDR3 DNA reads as TGTGCCAGCAGCCATCGCGGGCCAGGGGCCTACGAGCAGTACTTC. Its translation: CASSHRGPGAYEQYF.

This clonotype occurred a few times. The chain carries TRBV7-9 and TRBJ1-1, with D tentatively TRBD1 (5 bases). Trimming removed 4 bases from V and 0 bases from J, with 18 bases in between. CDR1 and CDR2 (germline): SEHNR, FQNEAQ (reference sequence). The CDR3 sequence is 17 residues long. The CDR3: CASSSSSGSRLNTEAFF. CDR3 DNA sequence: TGTGCCAGCAGCTCGAGCTCAGGGTCGCGCCTGAACACTGAAGCTTTCTTT.

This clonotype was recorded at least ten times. The CDR3 sequence: CASSLVAAGHEQFF. The CDR3 bases are TGCGCCAGCAGCTTGGTGGCCGCTGGGCATGAGCAGTTCTTC. The V and J genes are TRBV5-1 and TRBJ2-1; D remains unclear. V was trimmed by 0 bases and J by 8 bases, leaving 12 bases between them. Per germline, CDR1 SGHRS and CDR2 YFSETQ. This CDR3 is built from 14 residues.